This T cell receptor (beta chain) was identified in a study of T cells expressing NK-cell markers. Study summary: Just one sequenced donor of eight was HCMV-seronegative, while seven were seropositive. Study-wide findings and caveats: Dominant NKG2C+ clonotypes made up about 1.0-7.5% of CD8+ T cells in roughly 6 donors.

There are 15 residues in the CDR3. Following a re-call of the 5' RACE reads, TCRdb has one entry per CDR3 protein and lacks DNA. The sample totals 350,000 to 400,000 distinct CDR3 sequences; its top ten clones hold about 10%. A word on this clonotype: Its antigen is still unknown.

V usage is TRBV5-7 and J usage is TRBJ2-1. TRBV5-7 falls under the ORF class, with uncertain function. Sample: blood T cells: a sorted CD56 or NKG2C T cell subset, CD4+ or CD8+ T cells, or bulk PBMC T cells (not recorded which). This TCR was sampled from a woman aged 45-59 years in good health. CDR3 loop: CASSFRNLGMYEQFF.